The T cell receptor (beta chain) described here comes from a study of blood T cell repertoires in COVID-19. Across the whole study: Sites across the United States, Italy and Spain contributed samples from acute and convalescent COVID-19. PBMCs, B-cell-depleted T cells, or T cells were the source of the cDNA or gDNA that made up the material.

Germline CDR1 reads MNHEY; CDR2 reads SVGAGI. Trimming removed 6 bases from V and 4 bases from J; junction bases left unmatched: 8. The CDR3 totals 15 residues. As processed by the authors: Reference gene primer amplification gave estimated nucleated cell counts. Assay: immunoSEQ multiplex PCR; the TCRdb copy retains only in-frame clones and omits some. D and trimming come from the DNA, and the V and J calls and clone size come from that table. Among more than 12,000 clones listed, roughly 90% were seen once. The genes are TRBV6-5 and TRBJ1-2; 10 bases fit TRBD1. This sequence originates from a human donor in a cohort sampled during active COVID-19. What was sequenced was peripheral blood. The CDR3 DNA follows: TGTGCCAGCAGGACTGGGACAGGGGTTATCTATGGCTACACCTTC. As protein: CASRTGTGVIYGYTF.